The next 17 T cell receptor beta chains were all read from a single sample in a study of T cells in Graves' hyperthyroidism and ophthalmopathy. There were TCR beta CDR3 regions amplified from RNA transcripts. With the HTBI primer set, the TCR CDR3 went through a first round of RT-PCR. MiXCR was run by TCRdb on the multiplex PCR reads, yielding one entry per CDR3 protein. The sample lists a few hundred thousand distinct CDR3 sequences, 12% to 15% occurring once. Sequenced sample: blood. Receptors were obtained from a woman aged 45 to 65 with Graves' hyperthyroidism that later progressed to Graves' ophthalmopathy.

Comment on this clonotype: Just one base apart from a much larger clone, this may be a read error. The J gene is TRBJ1-4, the V gene TRBV30, with a tentative D call TRBD1 (6 bases). The CDR3 runs to 15 residues. Germline V gene data show CDR1 as GTSNPN and CDR2 as SVGIG (reference sequence). Trimming took 2 bases from V and 8 from J, leaving 18 bases between them. The CDR3 nucleotides read TGTGCCTGGAGTATACGGTACAGGGTGGTGGAAAAACTGTTTTTT. This translates into CAWSIRYRVVEKLFF.

This clonotype was seen many times. The V gene is TRBV18, the J gene TRBJ2-4, with D tentatively TRBD1 (6 bases). CDR3 length: 18 residues. V was pared by 3 bases and J by 3 bases, with 21 bases between. From germline, CDR1 is KGHSH and CDR2 LQKENI. The CDR3 nucleotides read TGTGCCAGCTCACCCAGCGGACAGACCCAAACCGGCAAAAACATTCAGTACTTC. As protein: CASSPSGQTQTGKNIQYF.

This rearrangement joins TRBV7-9 to TRBJ2-7; the D is unclear. Per the germline V gene, CDR1 is SEHNR and CDR2 is FQNEAQ (reference sequence). This CDR3 region has 15 residues. V was trimmed by 7 bases and J by 0 bases, leaving 16 bases between them. This CDR3 reads CASTNSDSVSYEQYF. In DNA form, the CDR3 reads TGTGCCAGCACCAATTCCGACTCCGTCTCCTACGAGCAGTACTTC.

This clonotype has just a few counts. Possible read error: a much larger clone is one base away. V is TRBV28 and J is TRBJ1-1, with D possibly matching TRBD1 (5 bases). The germline CDR1 and CDR2 sequences are MDHEN and SYDVKM. There are 11 residues in the CDR3. The CDR3: CASRRQTEALF. DNA for the CDR3: TGTGCCAGCAGACGACAGACTGAAGCTCTCTTT.

This clonotype showed up just a few times. This sequence may be a read error, since a much larger clone differs from it by one base. The chain has TRBV3-1 and TRBJ2-2, with D possibly being TRBD2 (6 bases). The CDR3 totals 13 residues. The germline gives CDR1 LGHDT, CDR2 YNNKEL (reference sequence). CDR3: CASSQRLRGELVF. In nucleotides, the CDR3 is TGTGCCAGCAGCCAACGTCTTCGCGGGGAGCTGGTTTTT.

V is TRBV18 and J is TRBJ2-3; D is unresolved. The CDR3 length is 13 residues. Per the germline V gene, CDR1 is KGHSH and CDR2 is LQKENI. The germline V and J ends were trimmed by 3 bases and 7 bases, with 11 bases remaining between them. The CDR3 nucleotides are TGTGCCAGCTCACCCCCCTCGGGTAATACGCAGTATTTT. The encoded protein is CASSPPSGNTQYF.

J is TRBJ2-1 and V is TRBV18; D is unresolved. V shed 2 bases and J shed 4 bases, with 12 bases lying between them. Germline V gives CDR1 KGHSH, CDR2 LQKENI. The CDR3 consists of 15 residues. CDR3 DNA sequence: TGTGCCAGCTCACCAGGGAATACCCTGTACAATGAGCAGTTCTTC. It specifies CASSPGNTLYNEQFF. Using reference TRBV18 and TRBJ2-1 for the parts outside the CDR3, the full variable domain is NAGVMQNPRHLVRRRGQEARLRCSPMKGHSHVYWYRQLPEEGLKFMVYLQKENIIDESGMPKERFSAEFPKEGPSILRIQQVVRGDSAAYFCASSPGNTLYNEQFFGPGTRLTVL.

This clonotype was observed at least ten times. The CDR3 loop reads CASSLTGVGYGYTF. CDR3 nucleotide sequence: TGTGCCAGCAGTCTCACAGGGGTCGGCTATGGCTACACCTTC. The rearrangement links TRBV27 to TRBJ1-2; 7 bases line up with TRBD1. V lost 5 bases, J lost 4 bases, and 7 bases stayed unmatched. The germline CDR1 and CDR2 sequences are MNHEY and SMNVEV (reference sequence). This CDR3 region has 14 residues.

On this clonotype itself: A read error may be the cause here, since a much bigger clone is one base away. The chain combines TRBV20-1 with TRBJ2-1; D remains unclear. The CDR3 sequence is 12 residues long. Germline V gene sequence: CDR1 DFQATT, CDR2 SNEGSKA (reference sequence). As DNA, the CDR3 is TGCAGTGCTAGAGAACTCCTCAATGAGCGGTTCTTC. It yields the protein CSARELLNERFF.

In its sample, this clonotype was seen many times. This chain joins TRBV27 and TRBJ1-1; D gene ambiguous. In germline, CDR1 is MNHEY, CDR2 SMNVEV (reference sequence). V shed 5 bases and J shed 7 bases, with 8 bases lying between them. The CDR3 has 11 amino acids. CDR3: CASSNRFEAFF. DNA for the CDR3: TGTGCCAGCAGTAATCGATTTGAAGCTTTCTTT.

The sample holds many counts of this clonotype. The chain links TRBV6-1 to TRBJ1-5; weak D call: TRBD1 (6 bases). This CDR3 region has 14 residues. Germline-derived CDR1 and CDR2 are MNHNS and SASEGT. The ends were cut back, 6 bases at V and 2 bases at J, with 11 bases in the middle. CDR3 region: CASRLQGGNQPQHF. CDR3 sequence (DNA): TGTGCCAGCAGATTACAGGGCGGCAATCAGCCCCAGCATTTT.

In its sample, this clonotype was seen a few times. A much bigger clone sits one base away, suggesting this may be a read error. This chain joins TRBV28 and TRBJ1-6, with TRBD1 identical over 7 bases. J lost 10 bases, V lost 6 bases, and 9 bases had no gene match. This CDR3 spans 14 amino acids. Germline-derived CDR1 and CDR2 are MDHEN and SYDVKM. The CDR3 DNA reads as TGTGCCAGCAGCTCAGACAGGGAGGGGTCACCCCTCCACTTT. Translating it yields CASSSDREGSPLHF.

This clonotype has only a few counts. CDR3 coding DNA: TGTGCCAGCAGCAACCGACAGGGGGATACCTACGAGCAGTACTTC. This encodes CASSNRQGDTYEQYF. The rearrangement uses TRBV13 and TRBJ2-7; 9 positions match TRBD1. The CDR3 has 15 residues. The junction had 7 bases not matched to a gene; V was cut back by 5 bases and J by 2 bases. Germline lookup yields CDR1 PRHDT and CDR2 FYEKMQ (reference sequence).

This clonotype was seen more than once but under ten times. This chain links TRBV4-1 with TRBJ1-3; 8 nucleotides agree with TRBD1. V shed 4 bases and J 6 bases; nucleotides not matched to a gene: 5. This CDR3 region has 14 residues. CDR1 MGHRA and CDR2 YSYEKL come from the germline V gene. For the CDR3, the DNA is TGCGCCAGCAGCCCGTGGACAGGGCCAAACACCATATATTTT. This gives the protein CASSPWTGPNTIYF.

The genes are TRBV6-5 and TRBJ1-2; D may be TRBD1 (6 bases). The CDR3 extends over 15 amino acids. The ends were cut back, 4 bases at V and 2 bases at J, with 14 bases in the middle. Per the germline V gene, CDR1 is MNHEY and CDR2 is SVGAGI. The DNA for the CDR3 is TGTGCCAGCAGTTTCTTTTCGGACAGCAACTATGGCTACACCTTC. This gives the protein CASSFFSDSNYGYTF.

This clonotype was seen only a few times. The J gene is TRBJ2-5, the V gene TRBV12-3 or TRBV12-4; D ambiguous. V shed 1 base and J shed 5 bases, with 8 bases lying between them. CDR3 length: 13 amino acids. The CDR3 nucleotides read TGTGCCAGCAGTTTAGGGCAGTCGGAGACCCAGTACTTC. Translating gives CASSLGQSETQYF.

The chain uses TRBV20-1 and TRBJ2-5, with D tentatively TRBD1 or TRBD2 (6 bases each). V lost 5 bases and J lost 6, with 16 bases in between. CDR1 and CDR2 (germline): DFQATT, SNEGSKA (reference sequence). CDR3 length: 13 amino acids. The CDR3 reads CSAPALGGKTQYF. The CDR3 DNA reads TGCAGTGCTCCGGCGCTAGGGGGGAAGACCCAGTACTTC.